This T cell receptor (beta chain) originates from a study of shared clonotypes between healthy human individuals. The V gene lost 8 bases and the J gene lost 4 bases, with 20 bases spanning the gap. The CDR3 consists of 15 residues. In germline, CDR1 is LNHDA, CDR2 SQIVND (reference sequence). It was CD45RO-negative cells, positively selected for CCR7, that made up naive CD8 cells, with terminally differentiated effector memory CD45RA+ cells excluded. Clones were sequenced by immunoSEQ multiplex PCR, and TCRdb holds only the in-frame ones, with some missing. The sample records about 2.1 million clones, about 93% being singletons.

Source material: naive CD8+ T cells from PBMCs. This TCR derives from a man between 18 and 35 years old in good health. Some clones in this sample may be carry-over from other donors' samples. The chain has TRBV19 and TRBJ1-2; D is undetermined. The CDR3 protein is CASELSEGSFYGYTF. In DNA form, the CDR3 reads TGTGCCAGTGAATTGTCGGAGGGATCGTTCTATGGCTACACCTTC.